Below are 10 T cell receptor beta chains sequenced from a single sample in a study of T cell repertoires in cytomegalovirus infection. A single record per CDR3 protein comes from TCRdb applying MiXCR to the reads. The table includes 75,000 to 95,000 distinct CDR3 sequences, around half detected once. No antigen has been assigned to these receptors. The sample was CD8+ T cells from cultured PBMCs, taken from culture after CMV antigen stimulation. These receptors all stem from a human donor in good health (CMV status not recorded). Some clones in this sample may be carry-over from other donors' samples.

V gene TRBV27 combines with J gene TRBJ1-2, with D hard to call. Trimming stripped 4 bases from V and 7 bases from J, with 10 bases between. CDR1 MNHEY and CDR2 SMNVEV come from the germline V gene (reference sequence). This CDR3 region has 12 residues. The CDR3 region is CASSSTLGGYTF. The CDR3, as DNA: TGTGCCAGCAGTTCCACCCTAGGTGGCTACACCTTC.

This chain uses TRBV27 with TRBJ1-3, with D perhaps matching TRBD1 (6 bases). Per germline, CDR1 MNHEY and CDR2 SMNVEV (reference sequence). The CDR3 loop spans 15 amino acids. V was trimmed by 5 bases and J by 0 bases, leaving 11 bases between them. Here the CDR3 reads CASSVTGASGNTIYF. CDR3 DNA sequence: TGTGCCAGCAGTGTGACAGGCGCCTCTGGAAACACCATATATTTT.

V and J are TRBV29-1 and TRBJ2-5; TRBD1 matches 8 bases. The CDR3 spans 13 residues. Germline CDR1 reads SQVTM; CDR2 reads ANQGSEA. The V segment lost 3 bases and the J segment 5 bases; nucleotides outside the gene matches: 5. This CDR3 is CSVDPGGDETQYF. The CDR3 coding sequence is TGCAGCGTTGATCCAGGGGGCGATGAGACCCAGTACTTC.

This sequence joins TRBV5-4 and TRBJ2-2; tentatively, D is TRBD1 (5 bases). CDR3 size: 14 residues. Trimming shortened V by 1 base and J by 7 bases, and 11 bases separated the two germline ends. The germline CDR1 and CDR2 sequences are SGHNT and YYREEE (reference sequence). The CDR3: CASSLQGIGGELFF. Written as DNA, the CDR3 is TGTGCCAGCAGCTTGCAGGGTATAGGCGGGGAGCTGTTTTTT.

This clonotype has just a few counts. This chain connects TRBV7-3 to TRBJ2-3; the match to TRBD2 covers 7 bases. With 5 bases clipped from V and 4 bases from J, the junction kept 3 bases outside the gene matches. The CDR3 is made up of 13 amino acids. Germline V CDR1 and CDR2: SGHTA, FQGTGA. The CDR3 loop is CASSVGGADTQYF. CDR3 nucleotide sequence: TGTGCCAGCAGCGTGGGAGGGGCAGATACGCAGTATTTT.

The chain combines TRBV12-5 with TRBJ2-2; 12 bases are a match to TRBD2. The CDR3 has 17 amino acids. With V trimmed by 6 bases and J by 2 bases, 7 bases remained unmatched. Germline CDR1 and CDR2: LGHNT and FRNRAP. CDR3 protein: CASGPTSGRYNTGELFF. CDR3 nucleotide sequence: TGTGCTAGTGGCCCCACTAGCGGGAGGTATAACACCGGGGAGCTGTTTTTT. Full variable domain (outside the CDR3, taken from reference TRBV12-5 and TRBJ2-2): DARVTQTPRHKVTEMGQEVTMRCQPILGHNTVFWYRQTMMQGLELLAYFRNRAPLDDSGMPKDRFSAEMPDATLATLKIQPSEPRDSAVYFCASGPTSGRYNTGELFFGEGSRLTVL.

This clonotype turned up a few times. V is TRBV28 and J is TRBJ2-1; 7 nucleotides line up with TRBD1. The CDR3 contains 15 residues. Germline CDR1 MDHEN, CDR2 SYDVKM. The trim removed 6 bases at V and 5 bases at J, leaving 10 bases unmatched. DNA of the CDR3: TGTGCCAGCAGCCAAAACAGGGGTTGGAACAATGAGCAGTTCTTC. It yields the protein CASSQNRGWNNEQFF.

The CDR3 protein is CASSQGQGYPYEQYF. CDR3 in DNA: TGTGCCAGCAGCCAGGGACAGGGATATCCCTACGAGCAGTACTTC. The genes are TRBV14 and TRBJ2-7; 9 bases map to TRBD1. CDR1 and CDR2 from the germline V gene are SGHDN and FVKESK. V shed 3 bases, J shed 2 bases, and the junction held 5 bases outside the gene matches. The CDR3 is 15 residues long. Full variable domain (remainder filled in from reference TRBV14 and TRBJ2-7): EAGVTQFPSHSVIEKGQTVTLRCDPISGHDNLYWYRRVMGKEIKFLLHFVKESKQDESGMPNNRFLAERTGGTYSTLKVQPAELEDSGVYFCASSQGQGYPYEQYFGPGTRLTVT.

The chain carries TRBV7-8 and TRBJ2-5; D uncertain. Trimming removed 2 bases from V and 3 bases from J, with 7 bases in between. The CDR3 sequence is 13 residues long. Germline V gene data show CDR1 as SGHVS and CDR2 as FQNEAQ. CDR3 amino acids: CASSLFREETQYF. The CDR3 DNA sequence: TGTGCCAGCAGCTTATTTAGGGAAGAGACCCAGTACTTC.

This clonotype was counted only a few times. V is TRBV2 and J is TRBJ2-6, with 7 bases aligning to TRBD1. The V gene's germline CDR1 is SNHLY and CDR2 FYNNEI. The junction had 3 bases not matched to a gene; V was cut back by 10 bases and J by 3 bases. This CDR3 has 13 amino acids. The CDR3 region is CATGTVGANVLTF. In DNA, the CDR3 is TGTGCCACGGGGACAGTTGGGGCCAACGTCCTGACTTTC.